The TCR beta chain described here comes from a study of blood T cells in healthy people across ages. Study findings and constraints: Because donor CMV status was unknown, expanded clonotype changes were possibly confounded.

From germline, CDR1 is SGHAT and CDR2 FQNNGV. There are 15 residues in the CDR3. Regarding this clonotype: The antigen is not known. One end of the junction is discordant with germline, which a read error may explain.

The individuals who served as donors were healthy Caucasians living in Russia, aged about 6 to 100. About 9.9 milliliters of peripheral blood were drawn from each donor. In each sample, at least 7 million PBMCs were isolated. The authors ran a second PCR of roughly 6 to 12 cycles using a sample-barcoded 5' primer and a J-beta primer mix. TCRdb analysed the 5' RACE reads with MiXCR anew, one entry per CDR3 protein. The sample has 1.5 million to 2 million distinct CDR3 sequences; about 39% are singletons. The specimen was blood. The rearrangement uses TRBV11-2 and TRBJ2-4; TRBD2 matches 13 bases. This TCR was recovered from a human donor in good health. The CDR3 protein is CTSRSPGLAGKEQYF. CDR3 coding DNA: TGTACCAGCAGGTCCCCGGGACTAGCGGGGAAAGAGCAGTACTTC.